This T cell receptor (beta chain) was identified in a study of regulatory T cells in long-lasting Graves disease. J lost 6 bases, V lost 1 base, and 7 bases had no gene match. This CDR3 has 16 amino acids. Germline CDR1 is SGHTA and CDR2 is FQGNSA. Time point meaning: newly diagnosed GD, antithyroid drugs for less than 3 months. Scientists built the TCR library using RNA that was extracted from PBMCs. This clonotype has ten or more counts. According to the study, TCR beta libraries were built with iRepertoire HTBI primers and CDR3-region Arm-PCR. A single record per CDR3 protein comes from TCRdb applying MiXCR to the multiplex PCR reads. The top ten hold approximately 25% of the sample, which has about 530,000 distinct CDR3 sequences, about 16% seen once. These data also formed part of another study, on T cells in Graves' hyperthyroidism and ophthalmopathy.

V is TRBV7-2 and J is TRBJ2-5, with 11 bases matching TRBD2. The sample in question was peripheral blood mononuclear cells (PBMCs), obtained at new diagnosis, from a patient treated with antithyroid drugs. This receptor was obtained from a woman aged 35 to 60 with Graves disease. The CDR3 DNA is TGTGCCAGCAGCTTAGTTAGCGGGGGGGCCGGAAAGACCCAGTACTTC. Protein: CASSLVSGGAGKTQYF.